The present T cell receptor beta chain was sequenced within a study of blood T cells in healthy people across ages. Findings and caveats of the study: The recorded TCR beta diversity per million T cells decreased in a roughly linear manner with age.

Through a sample-barcoded 5' primer and a J-beta primer mix, a second PCR was run for roughly 6 to 12 cycles. At least 2.5 million CDR3-containing paired-end reads were obtained per sample. MiXCR, applied by TCRdb to the 5' RACE reads, yields one record per CDR3 protein. Seen here are over 500,000 distinct CDR3 sequences, over 40% observed once, and the top ten hold 13%. Comments on this clonotype: Its cognate antigen is unknown.

The CDR3 spans 10 residues. V dropped 8 bases and J dropped 2 bases, with 2 bases sitting between them. CDR1 and CDR2 (germline): ENHRY, SYGVKD. The source of this sequence is an elderly woman in good health. The J gene is TRBJ2-3, the V gene TRBV10-3; D is uncertain. Sequencing used blood. CDR3 nucleotides: TGTGCCATCTTCACAGATACGCAGTATTTT. This encodes CAIFTDTQYF.